The clone carrying this TCR beta chain was detected only once. Antigen specificity is unknown. Assay used: immunoSEQ multiplex PCR; TCRdb lists only in-frame clones, some missing. The table lists approximately 130,000 clones, roughly 90% of them singletons. This sample stems from a study of T cell responses to AZD1222 COVID-19 vaccine. General observations from the study: Variant regions that are unmutated are reportedly the target of nearly half of spike-specific TCRs.

This sample comprised peripheral blood, obtained on day 0 of MenACWY control vaccination. This TCR was recovered from an adult in good health.

This chain's CDR3 is CASSLEGGMGETQYF. The CDR3 region has the DNA TGCGCCAGCAGCTTGGAAGGCGGGATGGGAGAGACCCAGTACTTC. V and J are TRBV5-1 and TRBJ2-5, with D possibly being TRBD2 (6 bases). CDR3 size: 15 residues. CDR1 and CDR2 from the germline V gene are SGHRS and YFSETQ. Between the trimmed V and J ends, which lost 0 bases and 4 bases, there was a span of 13 bases.